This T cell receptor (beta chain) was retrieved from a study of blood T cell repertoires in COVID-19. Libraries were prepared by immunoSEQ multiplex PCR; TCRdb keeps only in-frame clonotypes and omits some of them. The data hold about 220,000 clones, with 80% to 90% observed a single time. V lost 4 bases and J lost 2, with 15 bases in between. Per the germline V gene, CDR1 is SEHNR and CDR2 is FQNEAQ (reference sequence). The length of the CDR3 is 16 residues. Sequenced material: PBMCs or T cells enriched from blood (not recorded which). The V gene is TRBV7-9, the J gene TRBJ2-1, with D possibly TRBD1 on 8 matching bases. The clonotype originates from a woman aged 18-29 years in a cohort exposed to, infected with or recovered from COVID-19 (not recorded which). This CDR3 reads CASSYRTGRAYNEQFF. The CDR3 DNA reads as TGTGCCAGCAGCTACCGGACAGGGAGGGCCTACAATGAGCAGTTCTTC.